Listed below are T cell receptor beta chains from one sample, sequenced in a study of cytomegalovirus exposure and HLA in healthy donors. TCRdb's table, derived via immunoSEQ multiplex PCR, lists solely in-frame clones and lacks some. The sample has 75,000 to 100,000 clones, roughly three fifths seen once. The sample taken for sequencing was PBMCs. These receptors were taken from a man aged 60-69 years in good health and CMV-seronegative. CDR3s include the opening cysteine and the closing phenylalanine or tryptophan. D genes are given only for firm matches. The size field is filled for only some rows; it gives once, few, many or a size class.

v_call,d_call,j_call,cdr3_length,clone_size,cdr3_nt,cdr3_aa
TRBV28,NA,TRBJ2-3,15,NA,TGTGCCAGCAGTACCCCGACAGTTAGCACAGATACGCAGTATTTT,CASSTPTVSTDTQYF
TRBV11-2,TRBD1,TRBJ2-7,15,NA,TGTGCCAGCAGCTTGTCCGGGACAGCCTCCTACGAGCAGTACTTC,CASSLSGTASYEQYF
TRBV27,NA,TRBJ2-3,21,NA,TGTGCCAGCAGTTTATCACCCTTTATGATTCCTCGGGGAGTGGACACAGATACGCAGTATTTT,CASSLSPFMIPRGVDTDTQYF
TRBV9,TRBD1,TRBJ1-2,15,NA,TGTGCCAGCAGAGAAGGGACAGGGGAAGGCTATGGCTACACCTTC,CASREGTGEGYGYTF
TRBV19,NA,TRBJ1-2,11,NA,TGTGCCACAAGACAGCTCTATGGCTACACCTTC,CATRQLYGYTF
TRBV7-8,NA,TRBJ2-3,13,NA,TGTGCCAGCAGCGCAACAGGCACAGATACGCAGTATTTT,CASSATGTDTQYF
TRBV13,NA,TRBJ1-1,13,NA,TGTGCCACCAAGACACCCCTGAACACTGAAGCTTTCTTT,CATKTPLNTEAFF
TRBV2,TRBD2,TRBJ2-3,15,NA,TGTGCCAGCAGAAAAACTAGCGGGGGGGGAGATACGCAGTATTTT,CASRKTSGGGDTQYF
TRBV11-3,TRBD2,TRBJ2-4,16,NA,TGTGCCAGCAGCTTGCGGACTAGCGGGATGGAGAACATTCAGTACTTC,CASSLRTSGMENIQYF
TRBV13,TRBD2,TRBJ2-1,18,NA,TGTGCCAGCAGCCTCGGACTAGCGGGGGGGCCTTCCTACAATGAGCAGTTCTTC,CASSLGLAGGPSYNEQFF
TRBV7-6,NA,TRBJ2-5,15,NA,TGTGCCAGCAGCCACTCTTTCTTTGAGGGAGAGACCCAGTACTTC,CASSHSFFEGETQYF
TRBV4-1,TRBD2,TRBJ2-4,20,NA,TGCGCCAGCAGCCACCGAACGGGAGGGCCTATTATGATCGGCAAAAACATTCAGTACTTC,CASSHRTGGPIMIGKNIQYF
TRBV29-1,NA,TRBJ1-1,13,NA,TGCAGCGTTGGACGGGGGGTGGACACTGAAGCTTTCTTT,CSVGRGVDTEAFF
TRBV27,TRBD2,TRBJ2-3,13,NA,TGTGCCAGCACCATAGGTAGCGGGAGGGCCAAGTATTTT,CASTIGSGRAKYF
TRBV6-5,NA,TRBJ2-5,16,few,TGTGCCAGCAGTTACTCGATAGGGGCTCAGCAAGAGACCCAGTACTTC,CASSYSIGAQQETQYF
TRBV6-1,NA,TRBJ1-5,13,few,TGTGCCAGCAGTTTTAACGAGAATCAGCCCCAGCATTTT,CASSFNENQPQHF
TRBV10-1,NA,TRBJ2-6,19,NA,TGCGCCAGCAGTGAGTCGATGGCAAGTTTTTTCTTTGGGGCCAACGTCCTGACTTTC,CASSESMASFFFGANVLTF
TRBV7-2,TRBD2,TRBJ2-2,17,NA,TGTGCCAGCAGCTTCCCCGGACTAGCGGGGGGCGCCGGGGAGCTGTTTTTT,CASSFPGLAGGAGELFF
TRBV28,NA,TRBJ1-3,14,NA,TGTGCCAGCAGTTTAGGCCACGCTGGAAACACCATATATTTT,CASSLGHAGNTIYF
TRBV6-5,NA,TRBJ1-5,14,NA,TGTGCCAGCAGCCCTACAGGGCGCAATCAGCCCCAGCATTTT,CASSPTGRNQPQHF
TRBV7-2,TRBD2,TRBJ2-7,15,NA,TGTGCCAGCAGCTTAGGTAGCGGGAGAATTTCCGAGCAGTACTTC,CASSLGSGRISEQYF
TRBV20-1,NA,TRBJ1-1,11,NA,TGCAGTGCTAGAGGCGGCACTGAAGCTTTCTTT,CSARGGTEAFF
TRBV19,NA,TRBJ2-3,15,NA,TGTGCCAGTAGTATGGGGGGGGGCGCGGCAGATACGCAGTATTTT,CASSMGGGAADTQYF
TRBV7-9,NA,TRBJ1-5,16,NA,TGTGCCAGCAGCATGGCTACAGGGACGAGCAATCAGCCCCAGCATTTT,CASSMATGTSNQPQHF
TRBV15,TRBD2,TRBJ2-2,19,few,TGTGCCACCAGCCCCCGACTAGCGGGGGGGCTAGGGAACACCGGGGAGCTGTTTTTT,CATSPRLAGGLGNTGELFF